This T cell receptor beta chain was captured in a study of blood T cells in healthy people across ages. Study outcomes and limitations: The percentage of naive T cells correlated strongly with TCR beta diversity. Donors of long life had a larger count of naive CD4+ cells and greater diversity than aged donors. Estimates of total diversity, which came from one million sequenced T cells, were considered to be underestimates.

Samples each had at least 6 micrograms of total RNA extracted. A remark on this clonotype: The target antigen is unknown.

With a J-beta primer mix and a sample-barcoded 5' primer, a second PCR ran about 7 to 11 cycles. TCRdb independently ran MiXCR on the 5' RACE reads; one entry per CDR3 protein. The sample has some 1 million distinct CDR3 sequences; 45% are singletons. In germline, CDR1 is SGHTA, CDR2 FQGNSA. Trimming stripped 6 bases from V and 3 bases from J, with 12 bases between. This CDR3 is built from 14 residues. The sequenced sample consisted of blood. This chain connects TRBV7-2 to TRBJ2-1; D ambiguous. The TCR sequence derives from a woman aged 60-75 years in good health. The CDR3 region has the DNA TGTGCCAGCAGGGTTTTCCGGGTCTACAATGAGCAGTTCTTC. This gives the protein CASRVFRVYNEQFF.